Each of the 10 T cell receptor beta chains below was sequenced from the same sample in a study of cytomegalovirus exposure and HLA in healthy donors. 60 Vbeta and 13 Jbeta primers were used in PCR. The protocol was immunoSEQ multiplex PCR, while the TCRdb copy is restricted to in-frame clones and leaves out a portion. The sample lists about 200,000 clones; about 86% were seen once. The specimen was PBMCs. The receptors derive from a woman aged 25 to 39 in good health and CMV-seronegative.

CDR3 sequence (DNA): TGTGCCAGCAGTTTCTCGCAGGGCATCTTAGATGAAAAACTGTTTTTT. Residues: CASSFSQGILDEKLFF. This chain connects TRBV28 to TRBJ1-4; tentatively, D is TRBD1 (5 bases). Trimming left V 3 bases short and J 6 bases short, with 17 bases between. This CDR3 has 16 amino acids. Germline CDR1 and CDR2: MDHEN and SYDVKM. The whole variable domain, filled in from reference TRBV28 and TRBJ1-4, reads DVKVTQSSRYLVKRTGEKVFLECVQDMDHENMFWYRQDPGLGLRLIYFSYDVKMKEKGDIPEGYSVSREKKERFSLILESASTNQTSMYLCASSFSQGILDEKLFFGSGTQLSVL.

This rearrangement joins TRBV19 to TRBJ2-1; 7 nucleotides align to TRBD2. With 3 bases clipped from V and 6 bases from J, the junction kept 11 bases outside the gene matches. CDR1 and CDR2 (germline): LNHDA, SQIVND (reference sequence). This CDR3 contains 16 residues. The CDR3 protein is CASSMGGGGALNEQFF. The CDR3 nucleotides read TGTGCCAGTAGTATGGGTGGGGGGGGAGCTCTCAATGAGCAGTTCTTC.

The gene calls are TRBV5-1 and TRBJ1-1; TRBD1 is a possible D gene (6 bases). The germline V gene has CDR1 SGHRS and CDR2 YFSETQ. V was shortened by 4 bases and J by 0 bases, with 16 bases between the two germline ends. The CDR3 has 16 amino acids. The CDR3 DNA reads TGCGCCAGCAGCCCCCGATGGACAGAAATGAACACTGAAGCTTTCTTT. Translating gives CASSPRWTEMNTEAFF. Variable domain in full (rest from reference TRBV5-1 and TRBJ1-1): KAGVTQTPRYLIKTRGQQVTLSCSPISGHRSVSWYQQTPGQGLQFLFEYFSETQRNKGNFPGRFSGRQFSNSRSEMNVSTLELGDSALYLCASSPRWTEMNTEAFFGQGTRLTVV.

The chain carries TRBV11-2 and TRBJ1-4, with 7 bases that match TRBD1. J lost 5 bases, V lost 0 bases, and 0 bases had no gene match. The CDR3 runs 14 residues. The germline CDR1 and CDR2 sequences are SGHAT and FQNNGV. CDR3 sequence reads: CASSLDRGNEKLFF. The CDR3 DNA is TGTGCCAGCAGCTTAGACAGGGGGAATGAAAAACTGTTTTTT.

J is TRBJ2-1 and V is TRBV7-6; 12 nucleotides agree with TRBD2. CDR1 is SGHVS, CDR2 FNYEAQ, per germline. The V segment lost 4 bases and the J segment 3 bases; nucleotides outside the gene matches: 7. The CDR3 is made up of 17 amino acids. The CDR3 here is CASSSGLAGSNYNEQFF. The CDR3 DNA follows: TGTGCCAGCAGCTCAGGACTAGCGGGATCCAACTACAATGAGCAGTTCTTC.

The rearrangement joins TRBV30 to TRBJ2-1, with TRBD1 as a possible D gene (6 bases). CDR1 and CDR2 from the germline V gene are GTSNPN and SVGIG (reference sequence). V lost 4 bases and J lost 10, with 11 bases in between. This CDR3 has 11 amino acids. CDR3 protein: CAWTERGEQFF. CDR3 in DNA: TGTGCCTGGACCGAAAGGGGGGAGCAGTTCTTC.

CDR3 coding DNA: TGCGCCAGCAGTGAAAGGGCAGGGGAGAACACTGAAGCTTTCTTT. The encoded protein is CASSERAGENTEAFF. The chain carries TRBV10-2 and TRBJ1-1; possible D gene TRBD1, 6 bases. Germline V gene sequence: CDR1 WSHSY, CDR2 SAAADI. This CDR3 is built from 15 residues. The germline V and J ends were trimmed by 3 bases and 1 base, with 12 bases remaining between them.

Concerning this clone: The sample contains more than one DNA sequence encoding this CDR3. The V gene is TRBV19, the J gene TRBJ2-7; 10 bases are shared with TRBD1. This CDR3 has 14 amino acids. Per the germline V gene, CDR1 is LNHDA and CDR2 is SQIVND (reference sequence). The ends lost 6 bases at V and 3 bases at J; junction bases unmatched: 5. The CDR3 sequence: CASSIRDRGYEQYF. CDR3 nucleotide sequence: TGTGCCAGTAGCATCCGGGACAGGGGCTACGAGCAGTACTTC.

J is TRBJ2-3 and V is TRBV9, with D perhaps TRBD1 (6 bases). CDR3 length: 18 amino acids. Per germline, CDR1 SGDLS and CDR2 YYNGEE. V was cut by 0 bases and J by 2 bases, with 19 bases left in between. DNA for the CDR3: TGTGCCAGCAGCGTAGCTGGACAGCTCTTTACCCCCACAGATACGCAGTATTTT. Encoded protein: CASSVAGQLFTPTDTQYF.

The V gene is TRBV2, the J gene TRBJ1-1, with 7 bases identical to TRBD1. The CDR3 loop spans 13 amino acids. The germline gives CDR1 SNHLY, CDR2 FYNNEI. V was clipped by 7 bases and J by 0 bases; unmatched bases: 2. The CDR3 spells CASKTGMNTEAFF. For the CDR3, the DNA is TGTGCCAGCAAGACAGGGATGAACACTGAAGCTTTCTTT.